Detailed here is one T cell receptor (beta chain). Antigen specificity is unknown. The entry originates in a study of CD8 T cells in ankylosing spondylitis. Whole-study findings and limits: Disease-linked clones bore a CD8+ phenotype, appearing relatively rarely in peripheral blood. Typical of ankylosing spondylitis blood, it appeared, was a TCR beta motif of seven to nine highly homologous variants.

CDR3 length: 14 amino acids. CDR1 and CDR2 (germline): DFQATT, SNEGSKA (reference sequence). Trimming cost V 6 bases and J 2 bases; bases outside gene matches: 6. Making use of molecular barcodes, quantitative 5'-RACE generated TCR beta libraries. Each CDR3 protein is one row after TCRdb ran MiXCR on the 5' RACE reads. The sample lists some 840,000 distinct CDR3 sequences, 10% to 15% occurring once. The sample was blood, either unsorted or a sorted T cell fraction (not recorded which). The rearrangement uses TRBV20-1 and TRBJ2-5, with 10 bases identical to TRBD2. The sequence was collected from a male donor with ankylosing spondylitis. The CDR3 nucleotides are TGCAGTGCCCCTGGGACTAGCGCTCAAGAGACCCAGTACTTC. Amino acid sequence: CSAPGTSAQETQYF.